These 14 T cell receptor beta chains came from one sample sequenced in a study of T cells in localized non-small cell lung cancer. Measured with immunoSEQ multiplex PCR; TCRdb has only the in-frame clones, and not every one. The data hold about 26,000 clones, with roughly 90% observed a single time. The sequenced sample was peripheral blood, obtained before any cancer treatment. The receptor source for this set is a female donor aged 60 or older with stage II squamous cell lung carcinoma.

The chain combines TRBV4-2 with TRBJ1-2; 7 nucleotides line up with TRBD1. CDR3 length: 15 residues. V shed 0 bases and J 6 bases; nucleotides not matched to a gene: 7. Germline values: CDR1 LGHNA, CDR2 YNFKEQ. The CDR3 region is CASSQDDREGDGYTF. CDR3 nucleotide sequence: TGTGCCAGCAGCCAAGATGACAGGGAAGGGGATGGCTACACCTTC.

The gene calls are TRBV5-1 and TRBJ2-5; 9 positions agree with TRBD1. The CDR3 extends over 15 amino acids. The germline CDR1 and CDR2 sequences are SGHRS and YFSETQ. The V gene end was trimmed by 1 base and the J gene end by 4 bases; junction bases not matched to a gene: 5. CDR3 loop: CASSLTGGRAETQYF. The CDR3 region has the DNA TGCGCCAGCAGCTTGACAGGGGGCAGGGCAGAGACCCAGTACTTC.

The chain links TRBV4-3 to TRBJ2-3; a possible D gene is TRBD1 (6 bases). Germline V gene data show CDR1 as LGHNA and CDR2 as YSLEER. V was trimmed by 1 base and J by 3 bases, leaving 14 bases between them. This CDR3 is 16 amino acids long. DNA for the CDR3: TGCGCCAGCAGCCAAGGATACACAGGGCGAACAGATACGCAGTATTTT. Protein sequence: CASSQGYTGRTDTQYF.

The CDR3, as DNA: TGTGCCAGCAGAACCTCCGGTGGGAGTGACTACAATGAGCAGTTCTTC. Encoded protein: CASRTSGGSDYNEQFF. The V and J genes are TRBV2 and TRBJ2-1, with a weak D call TRBD2 (5 bases). With 6 bases removed from V and 3 bases from J, the gap between germline ends came to 18 bases. This CDR3 has 16 residues. CDR1 SNHLY and CDR2 FYNNEI come from the germline V gene.

This chain uses TRBV5-1 with TRBJ1-2; TRBD1 is a possible D gene (5 bases). The germline gives CDR1 SGHRS, CDR2 YFSETQ. V was trimmed by 0 bases and J by 8 bases, leaving 11 bases between them. The CDR3 has 13 amino acids. The CDR3, as DNA: TGCGCCAGCAGCTTGGACAGGACGTTCGGCTACACCTTC. Amino acids: CASSLDRTFGYTF. The whole variable domain, filled in from reference TRBV5-1 and TRBJ1-2, reads KAGVTQTPRYLIKTRGQQVTLSCSPISGHRSVSWYQQTPGQGLQFLFEYFSETQRNKGNFPGRFSGRQFSNSRSEMNVSTLELGDSALYLCASSLDRTFGYTFGSGTRLTVV.

This chain joins TRBV6-5 and TRBJ2-1, with a weak D call TRBD1 (6 bases). Germline CDR1 and CDR2: MNHEY and SVGAGI. The CDR3 runs 13 residues. Deletions cut 7 bases from V and 3 bases from J, with 10 bases between. The CDR3 loop reads CASTTGLYNEQFF. The CDR3, as DNA: TGTGCCAGCACTACAGGGCTCTACAATGAGCAGTTCTTC.

This sequence joins TRBV18 and TRBJ2-7; 8 bases are shared with TRBD1. In germline, CDR1 is KGHSH, CDR2 LQKENI. The V segment lost 3 bases and the J segment 1 base; nucleotides outside the gene matches: 5. The CDR3 covers 15 residues. The CDR3: CASSPTGDRSYEQYF. For the CDR3, the DNA is TGTGCCAGCTCACCGACAGGGGATCGATCCTACGAGCAGTACTTC.

The chain uses TRBV7-2 and TRBJ1-2; maybe TRBD1 (5 bases). Trimming shortened V by 5 bases and J by 3 bases, and 13 bases separated the two germline ends. Germline CDR1 SGHTA, CDR2 FQGNSA. The CDR3 has 14 amino acids. The DNA of the CDR3 is TGTGCCAGCAGCCTCGGGGCAGGCGACTATGGCTACACCTTC. Translating it yields CASSLGAGDYGYTF.

This chain uses TRBV5-1 with TRBJ1-4; D remains ambiguous. The CDR3 has 14 amino acids. V gave up 2 bases and J gave up 7 bases, with 12 bases separating them. In germline, CDR1 is SGHRS, CDR2 YFSETQ. The CDR3 region is CASSLAGRSEKLFF. CDR3 coding DNA: TGCGCCAGCAGCTTAGCAGGAAGAAGTGAAAAACTGTTTTTT.

The chain combines TRBV27 with TRBJ1-6, with TRBD1 matching over 7 bases. The CDR3 length is 15 residues. Germline V lookup: CDR1 MNHEY, CDR2 SMNVEV (reference sequence). The V gene end was trimmed by 5 bases and the J gene end by 2 bases; junction bases not matched to a gene: 3. In nucleotides, the CDR3 is TGTGCCAGCAGTCAAGACAGGGCCTATAATTCACCCCTCCACTTT. The encoded protein is CASSQDRAYNSPLHF.

The chain has TRBV7-9 and TRBJ1-1, with a tentative D call TRBD1 (5 bases). Germline loops: CDR1 SEHNR, CDR2 FQNEAQ (reference sequence). Trimming cost V 0 bases and J 2 bases, with 7 bases left between them. The CDR3 is made up of 14 amino acids. The CDR3 spells CASSLAGTNTEAFF. The CDR3 DNA reads TGTGCCAGCAGCTTAGCAGGGACTAACACTGAAGCTTTCTTT. The full variable domain, with the rest looked up from reference TRBV7-9 and TRBJ1-1, is DTGVSQNPRHKITKRGQNVTFRCDPISEHNRLYWYRQTLGQGPEFLTYFQNEAQLEKSRLLSDRFSAERPKGSFSTLEIQRTEQGDSAMYLCASSLAGTNTEAFFGQGTRLTVV.

This sequence joins TRBV7-9 and TRBJ1-3, with 7 bases fitting TRBD1. This CDR3 comprises 15 residues. The germline V gene has CDR1 SEHNR and CDR2 FQNEAQ (reference sequence). J gave up 0 bases and V 5 bases, and 4 bases lay outside the gene matches. The CDR3 protein is CASSPTGISGNTIYF. As DNA, the CDR3 is TGTGCCAGCAGCCCGACAGGGATCTCTGGAAACACCATATATTTT.

The CDR3 loop is CASNPVGLATNEKLFF. CDR3 sequence (DNA): TGTGCCAGCAATCCTGTGGGGCTTGCAACTAATGAAAAACTGTTTTTT. The chain joins TRBV28 to TRBJ1-4; possibly TRBD1 for D (5 bases). The CDR3 spans 16 residues. Trimming removed 7 bases at V and 0 bases at J, with 15 bases between. Germline V gene data show CDR1 as MDHEN and CDR2 as SYDVKM.

This clone has a single count. The V gene is TRBV19, the J gene TRBJ1-2, with 7 bases that match TRBD1. After removal of 3 bases from V and 4 bases from J, the junction contained 5 bases not matched to a gene. This CDR3 is 14 amino acids long. Germline lookup yields CDR1 LNHDA and CDR2 SQIVND (reference sequence). The CDR3 loop is CASSIGDRAYGYTF. The CDR3 nucleotides are TGTGCCAGTAGTATTGGAGACAGGGCCTATGGCTACACCTTC.